The 17 T cell receptor beta chains given below trace back to one sample, sequenced in a study of radiotherapy plus CTLA-4 blockade in lung cancer. The repertoire was sequenced with immunoSEQ multiplex PCR; TCRdb's copy has only in-frame clones and lacks some. Among about 51,000 clones listed, 77% were seen once. The specimen was peripheral blood, collected from a patient treated with radiotherapy plus ipilimumab. The receptors were gathered from a human donor with non-small cell lung cancer whose response to radiotherapy plus ipilimumab could not be evaluated.

For this clone: Other DNA sequences in the sample encode the same CDR3. The V and J genes are TRBV27 and TRBJ2-5; tentatively, D is TRBD2 (7 bases). The germline CDR1 and CDR2 sequences are MNHEY and SMNVEV (reference sequence). CDR3 length equals 16 residues. Between the trimmed V and J ends, which lost 4 bases and 5 bases, there was a span of 20 bases. The CDR3 DNA reads TGTGCCAGCAGTTCTCATAGTGGGGGGGCCGGCGAGACCCAGTACTTC. It translates to CASSSHSGGAGETQYF.

The V call is TRBV6-1, the J call TRBJ2-7, with D perhaps TRBD2 (7 bases). CDR1 is MNHNS, CDR2 SASEGT, per germline. V was pared by 5 bases and J by 4 bases, with 12 bases between. The CDR3 contains 13 residues. In nucleotides, the CDR3 is TGTGCCAGCAGTAGGGGGGGGAGTTACGAGCAGTACTTC. Amino acid sequence: CASSRGGSYEQYF.

The chain links TRBV7-3 to TRBJ2-3; D is possibly TRBD1 (5 bases). The germline V gene has CDR1 SGHTA and CDR2 FQGTGA. CDR3 size: 17 residues. V lost 5 bases to trimming and J lost 0 bases, with 18 bases between them. CDR3: CASSEPGREASTDTQYF. The CDR3 bases are TGTGCCAGCAGCGAACCTGGCAGGGAAGCGAGCACAGATACGCAGTATTTT.

The chain combines TRBV9 with TRBJ2-1, with a weak D call TRBD2 (6 bases). Per germline, CDR1 SGDLS and CDR2 YYNGEE. This CDR3 has 16 residues. Trimming stripped 3 bases from V and 7 bases from J, with 20 bases between. The chain's CDR3 is CASSAGVVGGANEQFF. CDR3 nucleotides: TGTGCCAGCAGCGCCGGGGTGGTCGGGGGTGCTAATGAGCAGTTCTTC. Drawing the rest from reference TRBV9 and TRBJ2-1, the complete variable domain is DSGVTQTPKHLITATGQRVTLRCSPRSGDLSVYWYQQSLDQGLQFLIQYYNGEERAKGNILERFSAQQFPDLHSELNLSSLELGDSALYFCASSAGVVGGANEQFFGPGTRLTVL.

This chain links TRBV6-5 with TRBJ1-5; tentative D call: TRBD1 (6 bases). V lost 4 bases and J 1 base, leaving 11 bases between the germline ends. CDR1 and CDR2 from the germline V gene are MNHEY and SVGAGI. The CDR3 loop spans 15 amino acids. The CDR3, as DNA: TGTGCCAGCAGTTTCAACAGGGACAGCAATCAGCCCCAGCATTTT. Translation gives CASSFNRDSNQPQHF.

This clone turned up a few times. The chain has TRBV9 and TRBJ2-2; the D is unclear. Germline V gene sequence: CDR1 SGDLS, CDR2 YYNGEE. This CDR3 comprises 17 residues. The V gene lost 0 bases and the J gene lost 0 bases, with 12 bases spanning the gap. This chain's CDR3 is CASSVVVSVANTGELFF. The CDR3 nucleotides are TGTGCCAGCAGCGTAGTGGTCTCAGTCGCGAACACCGGGGAGCTGTTTTTT.

The V gene is TRBV28, the J gene TRBJ2-1, with D possibly matching TRBD1 (6 bases). Germline assignment: CDR1 MDHEN and CDR2 SYDVKM. With 4 bases removed from V and 8 bases from J, the gap between germline ends came to 18 bases. This CDR3 has 15 residues. The CDR3 reads CASSSRQVPTYEQFF. Written as DNA, the CDR3 is TGTGCCAGCAGTTCGCGACAGGTGCCTACTTATGAGCAGTTCTTC.

This clone was seen only once. The genes are TRBV27 and TRBJ1-1, with 7 bases lining up with TRBD1. V was clipped by 2 bases and J by 3 bases; unmatched bases: 6. This CDR3 contains 15 residues. From germline, CDR1 is MNHEY and CDR2 SMNVEV (reference sequence). Written as DNA, the CDR3 is TGTGCCAGCAGTTTAAATGGAGGGGGCCACACTGAAGCTTTCTTT. Its translation: CASSLNGGGHTEAFF.

The V gene is TRBV11-2, the J gene TRBJ2-7; TRBD1 matches at 7 bases. Germline V gives CDR1 SGHAT, CDR2 FQNNGV. Losses at the gene ends were 2 bases for V and 1 base for J; bases not matched to a gene: 5. The CDR3 loop spans 15 amino acids. The CDR3 reads CASSLTQGVSYEQYF. The CDR3 DNA reads as TGTGCCAGCAGCTTAACGCAGGGGGTATCCTACGAGCAGTACTTC.

The chain couples TRBV4-2 to TRBJ2-2; 7 positions agree with TRBD2. The V gene end was trimmed by 5 bases and the J gene end by 3 bases; junction bases not matched to a gene: 12. This CDR3 region has 17 residues. Germline CDR1 reads LGHNA; CDR2 reads YNFKEQ. The CDR3 here is CASSDVTGGTDTGELFF. CDR3 DNA sequence: TGTGCCAGCAGCGACGTCACGGGGGGAACTGACACCGGGGAGCTGTTTTTT.

The rearrangement joins TRBV10-3 to TRBJ2-1; 10 bases are a match to TRBD2. The CDR3 has 17 amino acids. CDR1 and CDR2 from the germline V gene are ENHRY and SYGVKD. The J segment lost 0 bases and the V segment lost 3 bases, leaving 5 bases of the junction unmatched. Here the CDR3 DNA reads TGTGCCATCAGTGATCCATCTAGCGGGAGCTCCTACAATGAGCAGTTCTTC. Translation gives CAISDPSSGSSYNEQFF.

V and J are TRBV5-6 and TRBJ2-2, with D uncertain. Germline CDR1 is SGHDT and CDR2 is YYEEEE. The CDR3 runs 16 residues. The ends were cut back, 0 bases at V and 4 bases at J, with 13 bases in the middle. CDR3 residues: CASSLATYQTTGELFF. The CDR3 DNA follows: TGTGCCAGCAGCTTGGCGACTTACCAGACCACCGGGGAGCTGTTTTTT.

The rearrangement uses TRBV7-2 and TRBJ1-2; weak D call: TRBD1 (6 bases). This CDR3 contains 15 residues. The V gene's germline CDR1 is SGHTA and CDR2 FQGNSA. V lost 4 bases, J lost 2 bases, and 14 bases lay in between. The CDR3: CASSSIRGANYGYTF. CDR3 nucleotide sequence: TGTGCCAGCAGCTCCATCAGGGGTGCCAACTATGGCTACACCTTC. The variable domain in full, with the rest retrieved from reference TRBV7-2 and TRBJ1-2, is GAGVSQSPSNKVTEKGKDVELRCDPISGHTALYWYRQSLGQGLEFLIYFQGNSAPDKSGLPSDRFSAERTGGSVSTLTIQRTQQEDSAVYLCASSSIRGANYGYTFGSGTRLTVV.

V and J are TRBV6-6 and TRBJ1-2; possible D gene TRBD1, 5 bases. The germline CDR1 and CDR2 sequences are MNHNY and SVGAGI (reference sequence). V lost 6 bases, J lost 0 bases, and 14 bases lay in between. This CDR3 region has 15 residues. The chain's CDR3 is CASSPTVGPNYGYTF. The CDR3 nucleotides read TGTGCCAGCAGCCCGACCGTGGGGCCTAACTATGGCTACACCTTC.

The chain links TRBV9 to TRBJ2-3; maybe TRBD2 (7 bases). V lost 4 bases and J lost 4, with 13 bases in between. The CDR3 is 14 amino acids. Germline lookup yields CDR1 SGDLS and CDR2 YYNGEE. DNA for the CDR3: TGTGCCAGCAGCCCCCGGGGGGCTTCAGATACGCAGTATTTT. Amino acids: CASSPRGASDTQYF.

This chain joins TRBV5-1 and TRBJ2-2; D is possibly TRBD2 (6 bases). The CDR3 loop spans 15 amino acids. The V end was cut by 4 bases, the J end by 2 bases, with 12 bases between. CDR1 is SGHRS and CDR2 is YFSETQ in the germline V gene. CDR3 residues: CASSRLGTNTGELFF. The CDR3 DNA reads as TGCGCCAGCAGCAGACTAGGGACTAACACCGGGGAGCTGTTTTTT.

This clone has a handful of counts. The V gene is TRBV4-1, the J gene TRBJ2-1; unclear D gene. The CDR3 runs to 13 residues. The V gene lost 10 bases and the J gene lost 4 bases, with 14 bases spanning the gap. Germline CDR1 is MGHRA and CDR2 is YSYEKL. The CDR3 DNA follows: TGCGCCACCTCACTCGTTATTTACAATGAGCAGTTCTTC. It encodes CATSLVIYNEQFF.